The text below deals with one T cell receptor (beta chain). Original processing notes: The assay estimated nucleated cells by amplifying reference gene primers. Some clones are missing from TCRdb's copy, which holds only in-frame ones; the method was immunoSEQ multiplex PCR. Clone size and the V and J calls come from that table; the DNA yielded D and trimming. Found here are 150,000 to 200,000 clones, about 85% of them singletons; the top ten hold 18%. V was clipped by 6 bases and J by 4 bases; unmatched bases: 2. This CDR3 region has 13 residues. Germline V gene data show CDR1 as SGHNT and CDR2 as YENEEA. Patients from Seattle were sampled longitudinally, starting during active infection. This entry comes from a study of blood T cell repertoires in COVID-19. Study background: Collection of acute and convalescent COVID-19 samples took place in the United States, Italy and Spain. Sources were T cells, B-cell-depleted T cells, or PBMCs; the material itself was cDNA or gDNA.

The specimen sequenced was peripheral blood. The chain joins TRBV11-3 to TRBJ1-1, with 10 bases lining up with TRBD1. The clonotype comes from a person aged 70 to 85 with COVID-19, enrolled during active disease. CDR3 nucleotide sequence: TGTGCCAGCAGGCGGACAGGGGGCACTGAAGCTTTCTTT. Its protein is CASRRTGGTEAFF.